The following is a TCR beta chain sequence with its context. Its target is unknown. Using immunoSEQ multiplex PCR, the repertoire was profiled, and TCRdb retains in-frame clones only, with some absent. The table has approximately 89,000 clones, roughly nine tenths seen once. These data come from a study of graft-versus-host responses after intestinal transplantation. Overall study: Grafts were multivisceral, liver-intestinal, or isolated intestinal. Findings of the study overall: Where graft-donor T cell macrochimerism was present, patients had high graft-versus-host to host-versus-graft clonal ratios in allografts. Present in recipient marrow, GvH clones included some that appeared first in ileum or blood.

Germline V CDR1 and CDR2: GTSNPN, SVGIG (reference sequence). Trimming removed 3 bases from V and 6 bases from J, with 9 bases in between. This CDR3 region has 12 residues. The TCR sequence derives from a human donor who received an intestinal transplant. V is TRBV30 and J is TRBJ1-5, with D perhaps TRBD1 (5 bases). Sequenced material: unstimulated CD4+ T cells sorted from spleen or lymph node cells, taken before intestinal transplant. In DNA form, the CDR3 reads TGTGCCTGGAGCCGGGGGAGTCAGCCCCAGCATTTT. This sequence encodes CAWSRGSQPQHF.